The 4 T cell receptor beta chains below all came from one sample that was sequenced in a study of blood T cell repertoires in COVID-19. This table comes from immunoSEQ multiplex PCR, and its TCRdb copy is limited to in-frame clones, with some not included. The sample has 140,000 or so clones; over 70% are singletons. The sequencing sample was made of peripheral blood. Receptor source: a man between 50 and 59 years old with active or convalescent COVID-19.

The genes are TRBV3-1 (or the pseudogene TRBV3-2) and TRBJ2-3; 13 bases are a match to TRBD2. The V segment lost 0 bases and the J segment 1 base; nucleotides outside the gene matches: 4. CDR3 length: 18 amino acids. Per the germline V gene, CDR1 is LGHDT and CDR2 is YNNKEL (reference sequence). In DNA, the CDR3 is TGTGCCAGCAGCCAAGATGTCACTAGCGGGGGGGGCACAGATACGCAGTATTTT. It specifies CASSQDVTSGGGTDTQYF.

This chain links TRBV2 with TRBJ2-7; 9 nucleotides agree with TRBD1. V lost 3 bases and J lost 5; bases outside the gene matches: 5. The CDR3 is 14 residues long. Germline CDR1 reads SNHLY; CDR2 reads FYNNEI. CDR3 DNA sequence: TGTGCCAGCAGTGACTACAGGGGGCTCCACGAGCAGTACTTC. Translated: CASSDYRGLHEQYF.

This chain joins TRBV19 and TRBJ2-3; 12 bases fit TRBD2. CDR3 length equals 14 residues. With 6 bases clipped from V and 4 bases from J, the junction kept 2 bases outside the gene matches. In germline, CDR1 is LNHDA, CDR2 SQIVND (reference sequence). The CDR3 protein is CASRTSGSADTQYF. The CDR3 coding sequence is TGTGCCAGTAGGACTAGCGGGAGTGCAGATACGCAGTATTTT.

V is TRBV7-7 and J is TRBJ2-5; tentatively, D is TRBD2 (6 bases). CDR1 SSHAT and CDR2 FNYEAQ come from the germline V gene (reference sequence). The CDR3 spans 14 residues. Trimming stripped 1 base from V and 5 bases from J, with 11 bases between. CDR3 sequence: CASSLGRASETQYF. The CDR3 bases are TGTGCCAGCAGCTTAGGGAGGGCTAGCGAGACCCAGTACTTC.